The T cell receptor beta chain described here comes from a study of blood T cell repertoires in COVID-19. Study at large: The study drew acute and convalescent COVID-19 samples from the United States, Italy and Spain. T cells, B-cell-depleted T cells, or PBMCs supplied cDNA or gDNA.

In the original workflow: Cell counts per sample came from amplifying reference gene primers. The method was immunoSEQ multiplex PCR; TCRdb's version includes in-frame clones alone and lacks a portion of them. V and J calls plus clone size are reproduced from that table; the DNA served to infer D and trimming. The sample comprises more than 30,000 clones, more than 75% of which are singletons, and more than 20% rests with the top ten. Trimming left V 4 bases short and J 4 bases short, with 17 bases between. Germline V lookup: CDR1 SGDLS, CDR2 YYNGEE. There are 16 residues in the CDR3. The sample was peripheral blood. The clonotype was recovered from a man aged 45 to 65 with active or convalescent COVID-19. The rearrangement links TRBV9 to TRBJ1-4; D is undetermined. This CDR3 reads CASSTIEGLHNEKLFF. The DNA of the CDR3 is TGTGCCAGCAGCACCATAGAGGGCCTCCATAATGAAAAACTGTTTTTT.